This T cell receptor (beta chain) was sequenced in a study of blood T cell repertoires in COVID-19. Study as a whole: Donors in the United States, Italy and Spain gave samples during acute or convalescent COVID-19. PBMCs, B-cell-depleted T cells, or T cells provided the cDNA or gDNA that made up the material.

In the authors' workflow: Reference gene primer amplification gave nucleated cell count estimates. The table came from immunoSEQ multiplex PCR; TCRdb's copy has only in-frame clones and leaves some out. The DNA was the basis for D and trimming; V, J and clone size are from that table. The sample includes about 500,000 clones, about 89% seen only once; the top ten take less than 9%. CDR3 length: 13 residues. Germline V gene lookup returns CDR1 SQVTM and CDR2 ANQGSEA. After removal of 6 bases from V and 10 bases from J, the junction contained 12 bases not matched to a gene. Patients at the Seattle site were enrolled during active infection and followed longitudinally.

The origin of this receptor is a woman aged 50 to 60 with COVID-19, enrolled during active disease. The sequencing input was peripheral blood. The chain recombines TRBV29-1 with TRBJ2-1, with 7 positions matching TRBD2. Here the CDR3 reads CSVMRGLGGEQFF. CDR3 bases: TGCAGCGTCATGCGGGGACTGGGAGGGGAGCAGTTCTTC.